Included here is one TCR beta chain sequence, with context. Its target is not known. This CDR3 is built from 11 residues. CDR1 is GTSNPN, CDR2 SVGIG, per germline (reference sequence). The V end was cut by 5 bases, the J end by 3 bases, with 7 bases between. While unrecorded immune exposures were likely, the donors were nominally healthy when sampled. This entry belongs to a study of cytomegalovirus exposure and HLA in healthy donors. For the study at large: Sequencing of 150 million to 200 million T cells in an earlier analysis found approximately 120 million unique TCR beta sequences. Unique TCRs from HLA-typed donors, 65 million to 85 million of them, were held in an early data release. Study-wide findings and caveats: Accurate prediction of most subjects' HLA-A and HLA-B alleles from TCR beta sequences was reported.

Researchers ran the PCR with 60 Vbeta and 13 Jbeta primers. Repertoires were generated with immunoSEQ multiplex PCR, while TCRdb's copy carries only in-frame clones and drops some. Among some 190,000 clones listed, 77% were seen once. This TCR came from a woman between 25 and 40 years old in good health and CMV-seropositive. The chain is built from TRBV30 and TRBJ1-1, with unresolved D. Sequenced: PBMCs. CDR3 sequence: CAWVDYTEAFF. DNA of the CDR3: TGTGCCTGGGTGGACTACACTGAAGCTTTCTTT.